Listed below are T cell receptor beta chains from one sample, sequenced in a study of T cell responses to AZD1222 COVID-19 vaccine. Using immunoSEQ multiplex PCR, the repertoire was profiled, and TCRdb retains in-frame clones only, with some absent. Seen here are 130,000 to 150,000 clones, about 92% observed once, and the top ten hold under 2%. This specimen consisted of peripheral blood, obtained on day 0 of AZD1222 vaccination. These receptors came from an adult in good health. Both conserved end residues are part of each CDR3. Each record gives: J gene, D gene, V gene, clone size, CDR3 DNA, CDR3 protein. D genes are given only for firm matches. Rows give clone size only sometimes, using once, few, many, or a class for an expanded clone.

J: TRBJ2-1
D: -
V: TRBV30
size: -
DNA: TGTGCCTGGAGCAGACACCCATTGGGGACTGGTAGTATGTTCTTC
CDR3: CAWSRHPLGTGSMFF

J: TRBJ2-5
D: -
V: TRBV21-1
size: -
DNA: TGTGCCAGCGGAGACACACAGGGTAGGGGAGAGACCCAGTACTTC
CDR3: CASGDTQGRGETQYF

J: TRBJ1-2
D: -
V: TRBV25-1
size: -
DNA: TGTGCCAGCAGTTGGGGATCACACTATGGCTACACCTTC
CDR3: CASSWGSHYGYTF

J: TRBJ2-1
D: TRBD2
V: TRBV7-9
size: -
DNA: TGTGCCAGCAGCCCTCCGACTAGCATGGGAAAGGAGCAGTTCTTC
CDR3: CASSPPTSMGKEQFF

J: TRBJ1-1
D: TRBD1
V: TRBV5-4
size: -
DNA: TGTGCCAGCAGAGAACAGGGGGCATCGGGAATTTTTGAAGCTTTCTTT
CDR3: CASREQGASGIFEAFF

J: TRBJ1-4
D: -
V: TRBV7-6
size: -
DNA: TGTGCCAGCAGCTTAGCAAGCCGAGGGCTAACTAATGAAAAACTGTTTTTT
CDR3: CASSLASRGLTNEKLFF

J: TRBJ2-4
D: TRBD1
V: TRBV12-5
size: -
DNA: TGTGCTAGTGGTACGGGACAGACGCTAGCCAAAAACATTCAGTACTTC
CDR3: CASGTGQTLAKNIQYF

J: TRBJ1-1
D: -
V: TRBV13
size: -
DNA: TGTGCCAGCAGCGAAGGGGGTAACACTGAAGCTTTCTTT
CDR3: CASSEGGNTEAFF

J: TRBJ2-1
D: TRBD2
V: TRBV6-5
size: -
DNA: TGTGCCAGCAGTTCCACCGGGACTAGCAAGTACAATGAGCAGTTCTTC
CDR3: CASSSTGTSKYNEQFF

J: TRBJ1-6
D: TRBD1
V: TRBV18
size: -
DNA: TGTGCCAGCTCACCACCTGGGACAGGGGTCTCACCCCTCCACTTT
CDR3: CASSPPGTGVSPLHF

J: TRBJ1-6
D: -
V: TRBV5-1
size: -
DNA: TGCGCCAGCAGCTTGGCCGGGGGTAGGGACTATAATTCACCCCTCCACTTT
CDR3: CASSLAGGRDYNSPLHF

J: TRBJ1-1
D: -
V: TRBV12-3/TRBV12-4
size: -
DNA: TGTGCCAGCAGTTTTGACAAGAACACTGAAGCTTTCTTT
CDR3: CASSFDKNTEAFF

J: TRBJ1-4
D: -
V: TRBV5-1
size: -
DNA: TGCGCCAGCAGCTTGGAGGGGGGGACAAATGAAAAACTGTTTTTT
CDR3: CASSLEGGTNEKLFF

J: TRBJ1-1
D: -
V: TRBV30
size: -
DNA: TGTGCCTGGAGAGCAATAGGGGGAGCTTTCTTT
CDR3: CAWRAIGGAFF

J: TRBJ2-7
D: TRBD2
V: TRBV5-1
size: once
DNA: TGCGCCAGCAGCTTGGGCGGCGGGGGGCCCGCTGATTGGCAGTACTTC
CDR3: CASSLGGGGPADWQYF

J: TRBJ1-3
D: -
V: TRBV19
size: -
DNA: TGTGCCAGTAGTATAGGGACATCTGCTGGAAACACCATATATTTT
CDR3: CASSIGTSAGNTIYF

J: TRBJ2-3
D: -
V: TRBV6-5
size: once
DNA: TGTGCCAGCACGGATAGCACAGATACGCAGTATTTT
CDR3: CASTDSTDTQYF

J: TRBJ1-1
D: TRBD1
V: TRBV5-1
size: -
DNA: TGCGCCAGCAGCCGACAGGGTGGTACTGAAGCTTTCTTT
CDR3: CASSRQGGTEAFF

J: TRBJ2-1
D: TRBD2
V: TRBV5-4
size: -
DNA: TGTGCCAGCAGCTTCCGGGGGGGCCAATACAATGAGCAGTTCTTC
CDR3: CASSFRGGQYNEQFF

J: TRBJ1-2
D: -
V: TRBV19
size: -
DNA: TGTGCCAGTAGTATGAGCCCCAGATACTTGCGCGGCTACACCTTC
CDR3: CASSMSPRYLRGYTF

J: TRBJ1-1
D: -
V: TRBV6-1
size: once
DNA: TGTGCCAGCAGTGAAGCAGGCCCATATGAAGCTTTCTTT
CDR3: CASSEAGPYEAFF